This T cell receptor beta chain derives from a study of T cells in Graves' hyperthyroidism and ophthalmopathy. Germline CDR1 and CDR2: LGHDT and YNNKEL (reference sequence). V gave up 2 bases and J gave up 0 bases, with 14 bases separating them. CDR3 length: 16 amino acids. Template material for amplifying TCR beta CDR3 regions consisted of RNA transcripts. The HTBI set primed first-round TCR CDR3 RT-PCR. TCRdb ran MiXCR on the multiplex PCR reads and lists one entry per CDR3 protein. Here the sample spans about half a million distinct CDR3 sequences, approximately 25% being singletons. In its sample, this clonotype was seen many times. Active moderate-to-severe ophthalmopathy, Clinical Activity Score at least 3, NOSPECS at least 4, under 3 months' duration. Patients showing uncontrolled infection, other autoimmune disease, pregnancy or lactation were ineligible.

Sequencing was performed on blood. The V and J genes are TRBV3-1 and TRBJ2-7; D may match TRBD1 or TRBD2 (5 bases each). The source is a woman in her 30s with Graves' ophthalmopathy. The CDR3 bases are TGTGCCAGCAGCCAAACCGGGACGCTGACCTCCTACGAGCAGTACTTC. Amino acids: CASSQTGTLTSYEQYF.